This is a list of T cell receptor beta chains from one sample in a study of blood T cell repertoires in COVID-19. Sequenced by immunoSEQ multiplex PCR; TCRdb stores in-frame clones only, minus some. Of tens of thousands of clones in the sample, around 69% are singletons; the top ten hold 16%. The sample consisted of peripheral blood. The source is a man aged 65-85 years with active or convalescent COVID-19. CDR3s include the opening cysteine and the closing phenylalanine or tryptophan. A D gene is named only where the DNA matches it firmly. For some rows the clone size is stated as once, few or many, or as a class when expanded; others skip it.

NA TRBJ1-2 TRBD1 TRBV7-9 CASSSYDRGDGYTF TGTGCCAGCAGTTCCTATGACAGGGGCGACGGCTACACCTTC
NA TRBJ2-3 NA TRBV27 CASGGQGGATQYF TGTGCCAGTGGAGGACAGGGAGGGGCTACGCAGTATTTT
NA TRBJ1-6 NA TRBV11-3 CASSFVTVQANSPLHF TGTGCCAGCAGCTTCGTGACGGTACAGGCAAATTCACCCCTCCACTTT
NA TRBJ1-2 NA TRBV18 CASSPEAEAAYYGYTF TGTGCCAGCTCACCTGAGGCCGAGGCGGCTTACTATGGCTACACCTTC
few TRBJ2-3 NA TRBV10-1 CASSGGTGADTQYF TGCGCCAGCAGCGGGGGGACAGGAGCAGATACGCAGTATTTT
NA TRBJ1-5 TRBD1 TRBV7-9 CASSYQGATQPQHF TGTGCCAGCAGCTACCAGGGGGCAACTCAGCCCCAGCATTTT
few TRBJ1-5 NA TRBV4-1 CASSQEVPYSNQPQHF TGCGCCAGCAGCCAAGAAGTGCCCTATAGCAATCAGCCCCAGCATTTT
NA TRBJ2-2 NA TRBV9 CASSAETGRGGTGELFF TGTGCCAGCAGCGCAGAAACAGGAAGGGGAGGCACCGGGGAGCTGTTTTTT
NA TRBJ2-7 TRBD1 TRBV29-1 CSVDFGTVYEQYF TGCAGCGTTGATTTCGGGACAGTCTACGAGCAGTACTTC
once TRBJ1-3 TRBD1 TRBV3-1/TRBV3-2 CASSQDWGQTMGNTIYF TGTGCCAGCAGCCAAGATTGGGGACAGACCATGGGAAACACCATATATTTT